This TCR beta chain was recorded in a study of T-cell reconstitution after alpha-beta-depleted transplantation in children. The germline gives CDR1 PRHDT, CDR2 FYEKMQ (reference sequence). V was pared by 2 bases and J by 9 bases, with 11 bases between. The CDR3 contains 13 residues. The authors prepared the TCRbeta library with unique molecular identifiers. TCRdb re-called the PCR reads with MiXCR, one entry per CDR3 protein. The repertoire holds tens of thousands of distinct CDR3 sequences, with roughly 6.5% as singletons. Broader study findings: Several hundred expanded graft clones reportedly gave rise to the alpha-beta T cells present about two months after transplant.

This clonotype was seen at least ten times. Its antigen is undetermined. Sequences were derived from peripheral blood, sampled 60 days after TCRalphabeta/CD19-depleted stem cell transplant. This clonotype originated in a child under two years old who had a stem cell transplant for acute myeloid leukemia, so the T cells may come from the graft donor. The chain links TRBV13 to TRBJ1-5; tentatively, D is TRBD1 (5 bases). The CDR3 region is CASSLRGGPPQHF. For the CDR3, the DNA is TGTGCCAGCAGCTTACGTGGGGGTCCGCCCCAGCATTTT.